This TCR beta chain was documented in a study of CD8 T cells in Susac syndrome. The ends were cut back, 6 bases at V and 5 bases at J, with 8 bases in the middle. The CDR3 is made up of 12 amino acids. Reverse transcription of about 0.45 to 1 ug RNA was performed with random hexamers. TCR beta CDR3 was amplified by immunoSEQ covering 54 Vbeta and 13 Jbeta. TCRdb redid the calling of the immunoSEQ multiplex PCR reads with MiXCR, one entry per CDR3 protein. This sample has over 80,000 distinct CDR3 sequences, with 80% to 95% found just once. From blood CD8+ and CD4+ T cells, the TCR beta chain was sequenced. Controls were age- and sex-matched healthy donors. TEMRA cells were FACS-enriched, while CD8+ and CD4+ T cells were negatively isolated.

The chain has TRBV12-3 or TRBV12-4 and TRBJ2-1; D is unclear. Sequencing input: CD8+ T cells from PBMCs. This clonotype was sampled from a human donor in good health. CDR3 residues: CASSPVHNEQFF. CDR3 sequence (DNA): TGTGCCAGCAGCCCCGTACACAATGAGCAGTTCTTC.